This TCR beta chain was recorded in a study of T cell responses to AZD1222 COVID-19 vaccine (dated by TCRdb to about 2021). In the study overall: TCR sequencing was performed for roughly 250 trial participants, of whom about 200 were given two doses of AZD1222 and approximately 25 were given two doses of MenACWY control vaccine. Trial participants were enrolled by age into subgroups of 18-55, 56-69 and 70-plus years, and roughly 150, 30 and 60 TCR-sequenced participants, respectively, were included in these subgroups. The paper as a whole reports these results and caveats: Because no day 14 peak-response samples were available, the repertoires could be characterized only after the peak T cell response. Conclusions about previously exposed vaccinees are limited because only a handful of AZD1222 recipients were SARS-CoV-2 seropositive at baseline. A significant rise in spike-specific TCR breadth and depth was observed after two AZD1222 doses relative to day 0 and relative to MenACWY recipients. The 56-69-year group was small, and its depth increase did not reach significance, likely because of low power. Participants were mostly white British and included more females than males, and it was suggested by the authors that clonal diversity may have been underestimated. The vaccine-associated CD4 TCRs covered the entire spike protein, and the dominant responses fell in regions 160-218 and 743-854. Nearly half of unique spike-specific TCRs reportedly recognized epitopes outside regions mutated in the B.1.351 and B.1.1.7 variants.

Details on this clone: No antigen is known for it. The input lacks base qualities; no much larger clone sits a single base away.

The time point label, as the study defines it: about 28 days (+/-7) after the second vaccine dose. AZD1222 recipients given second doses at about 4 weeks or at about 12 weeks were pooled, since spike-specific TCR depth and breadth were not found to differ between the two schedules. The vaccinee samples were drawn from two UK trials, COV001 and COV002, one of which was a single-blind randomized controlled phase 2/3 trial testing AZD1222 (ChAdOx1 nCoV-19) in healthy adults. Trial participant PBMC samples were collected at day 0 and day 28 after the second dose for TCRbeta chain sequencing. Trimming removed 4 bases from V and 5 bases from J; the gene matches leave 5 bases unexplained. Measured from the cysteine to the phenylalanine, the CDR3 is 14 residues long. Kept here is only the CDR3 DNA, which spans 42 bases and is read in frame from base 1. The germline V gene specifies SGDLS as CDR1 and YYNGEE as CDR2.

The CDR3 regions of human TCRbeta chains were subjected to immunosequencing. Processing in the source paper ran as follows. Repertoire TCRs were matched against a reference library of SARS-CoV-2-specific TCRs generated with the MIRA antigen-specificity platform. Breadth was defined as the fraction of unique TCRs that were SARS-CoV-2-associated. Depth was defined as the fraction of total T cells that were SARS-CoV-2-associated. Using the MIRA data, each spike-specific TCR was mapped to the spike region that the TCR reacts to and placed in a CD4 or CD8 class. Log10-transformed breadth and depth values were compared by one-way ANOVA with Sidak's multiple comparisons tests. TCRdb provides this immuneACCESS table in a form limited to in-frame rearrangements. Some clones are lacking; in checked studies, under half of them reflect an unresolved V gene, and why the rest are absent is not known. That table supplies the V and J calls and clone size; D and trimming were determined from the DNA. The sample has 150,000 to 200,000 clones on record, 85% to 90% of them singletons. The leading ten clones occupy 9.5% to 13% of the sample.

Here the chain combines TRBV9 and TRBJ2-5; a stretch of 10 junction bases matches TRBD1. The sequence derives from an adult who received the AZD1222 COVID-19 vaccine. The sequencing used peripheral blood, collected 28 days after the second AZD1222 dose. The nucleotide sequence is TGTGCCAGCAGCACCAGACAGGGGGCGGAGACCCAGTACTTC. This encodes CASSTRQGAETQYF.